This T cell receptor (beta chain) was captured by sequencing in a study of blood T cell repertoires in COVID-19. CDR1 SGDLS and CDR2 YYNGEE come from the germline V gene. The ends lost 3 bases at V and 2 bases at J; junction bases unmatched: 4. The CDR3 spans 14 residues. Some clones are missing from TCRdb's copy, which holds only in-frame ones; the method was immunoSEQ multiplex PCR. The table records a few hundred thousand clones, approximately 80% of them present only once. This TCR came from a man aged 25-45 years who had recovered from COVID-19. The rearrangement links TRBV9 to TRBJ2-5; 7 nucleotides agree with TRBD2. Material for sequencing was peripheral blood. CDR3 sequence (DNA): TGTGCCAGCAGCGCATCTAGCGGACAAGAGACCCAGTACTTC. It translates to CASSASSGQETQYF.